The 13 T cell receptor beta chains in this list originate from one sample, sequenced in a study of T-cell reconstitution after alpha-beta-depleted transplantation in children (dated by TCRdb to the mid-2010s). The method was PCR. Instrument on record: Illumina HiSeq 2500. Molecular barcoding was employed in the preparation of TCR libraries, with unique molecular identifiers being used to normalize TCRbeta repertoire quantification. The raw public reads went through TCRdb reprocessing: fastp at Q25, MiXCR clone calling, in-frame beta chains kept. All rows with the same CDR3 protein become a single entry with the most common DNA and genes. Within this sample are hundreds of thousands of distinct CDR3 sequences, with 16% of them counted one time only. 0.9% to 1.2% of the sample comes from the top ten. Specimen: PBMCs from the stem cell graft donor, collected from the stem cell graft. These receptors came from a human donor who donated a stem cell graft to a child with acute myeloid leukemia.

The table lists this clonotype with many counts. The chain couples TRBV25-1 to TRBJ1-1; possibly TRBD1 for D (5 bases). Trimming pared 4 bases from V and 4 bases from J, leaving 16 bases between. This CDR3 is built from 15 residues. From germline, CDR1 is MGHDK and CDR2 SYGVNS. In DNA form, the CDR3 reads TGTGCCAGCAGTGGCGGGGCTACGGTAGTCACTGAAGCTTTCTTT. Translation gives CASSGGATVVTEAFF.

This clonotype was recorded a few times. The chain carries TRBV29-1 and TRBJ1-5; D uncertain. The germline V and J ends were trimmed by 4 bases and 4 bases, with 11 bases remaining between them. Germline V gene sequence: CDR1 SQVTM, CDR2 ANQGSEA. This CDR3 spans 13 amino acids. DNA of the CDR3: TGCAGCGTTGGGGGAGGCGTAAATCAGCCCCAGCATTTT. Translation: CSVGGGVNQPQHF.

The chain recombines TRBV5-1 with TRBJ1-5, with unresolved D. Germline CDR1 SGHRS, CDR2 YFSETQ. The germline V and J ends were trimmed by 0 bases and 9 bases, with 10 bases remaining between them. CDR3 length: 13 residues. CDR3 nucleotides: TGCGCCAGCAGCTTGGGCGGCCAAGGGCCCCAGCATTTT. Amino acids: CASSLGGQGPQHF.

The chain couples TRBV12-3 or TRBV12-4 to TRBJ1-1; unclear D gene. V was trimmed by 3 bases and J by 5 bases, leaving 7 bases between them. The CDR3 extends over 12 amino acids. The CDR3 sequence is CASSFLSTEAFF. The DNA of the CDR3 is TGTGCCAGCAGTTTTTTGAGTACTGAAGCTTTCTTT.

This clonotype was found a few times. V gene TRBV7-9 combines with J gene TRBJ2-1; D not resolved. V was clipped by 5 bases and J by 10 bases, with 6 bases between them. Per germline, CDR1 SEHNR and CDR2 FQNEAQ (reference sequence). This CDR3 has 10 residues. This chain's CDR3 is CASSLQEQFF. The CDR3 DNA follows: TGTGCCAGCAGCCTCCAGGAGCAGTTCTTC.

This clonotype was counted a few times. CDR3 sequence (DNA): TGTGCCAGCCGGAAGACCTCTAACTATGGCTACACCTTC. Translation: CASRKTSNYGYTF. The V call is TRBV6-2 or TRBV6-3, the J call TRBJ1-2; D remains ambiguous. Trimming took off 8 bases at V and 0 bases at J, with 10 bases between the two ends. This CDR3 spans 13 amino acids. CDR1 MNHEY and CDR2 SVGEGT come from the germline V gene.

V and J are TRBV6-1 and TRBJ2-5, with 7 bases that match TRBD1. CDR1 is MNHNS and CDR2 is SASEGT in the germline V gene. The CDR3 covers 14 residues. Losses at the gene ends were 6 bases for V and 7 bases for J; bases not matched to a gene: 11. DNA for the CDR3: TGTGCCAGCAGCTCGGGACAGCCGGAGGTGACCCAGTACTTC. The encoded protein is CASSSGQPEVTQYF.

This clonotype has at least ten counts. The chain is built from TRBV7-2 and TRBJ2-2; D uncertain. CDR3 length equals 12 residues. The V gene's germline CDR1 is SGHTA and CDR2 FQGNSA. V was cut by 5 bases and J by 4 bases, with 5 bases left in between. The CDR3 is CASSPVTGELFF. In DNA, the CDR3 is TGTGCCAGCAGCCCCGTCACCGGGGAGCTGTTTTTT.

The chain is built from TRBV20-1 and TRBJ1-4; D remains unclear. CDR3 length equals 12 residues. V lost 4 bases to trimming and J lost 7 bases, with 10 bases between them. Germline CDR1 reads DFQATT; CDR2 reads SNEGSKA (reference sequence). For the CDR3, the DNA is TGCAGTGCTATTAGGCCGGGTGAAAAACTGTTTTTT. Its protein product is CSAIRPGEKLFF.

At least ten counts were recorded for this clonotype. The chain carries TRBV20-1 and TRBJ1-1; D is ambiguous. This CDR3 spans 12 amino acids. Germline assignment: CDR1 DFQATT and CDR2 SNEGSKA (reference sequence). Trimming removed 5 bases at V and 0 bases at J, with 7 bases between. The CDR3 sequence: CSAGNMNTEAFF. CDR3 coding DNA: TGCAGTGCTGGAAACATGAACACTGAAGCTTTCTTT.

In its sample, this clonotype was seen many times. The chain employs TRBV20-1 and TRBJ1-4; no definite D call. The V end lost 4 bases, the J end lost 0 bases, and 12 bases lay between the germline ends. The CDR3 has 15 amino acids. CDR1 DFQATT and CDR2 SNEGSKA come from the germline V gene (reference sequence). CDR3 sequence: CSATLNTPTNEKLFF. The CDR3 nucleotides are TGCAGTGCTACCTTAAACACTCCAACTAATGAAAAACTGTTTTTT.

The V and J genes are TRBV7-9 and TRBJ2-7, with 9 positions matching TRBD1. The CDR3 runs 15 residues. V was pared by 5 bases and J by 2 bases, with 7 bases of the junction left unmatched. Looked up from germline, CDR1 is SEHNR and CDR2 is FQNEAQ (reference sequence). The CDR3 DNA sequence: TGTGCCAGCAGCGAAAACAGGGGGCCCCCCTACGAGCAGTACTTC. This codes for CASSENRGPPYEQYF. Looking up the rest from reference TRBV7-9 and TRBJ2-7 gives the full variable domain: DTGVSQNPRHKITKRGQNVTFRCDPISEHNRLYWYRQTLGQGPEFLTYFQNEAQLEKSRLLSDRFSAERPKGSFSTLEIQRTEQGDSAMYLCASSENRGPPYEQYFGPGTRLTVT.

This clonotype was found a few times. The chain is built from TRBV6-1 and TRBJ1-2, with 7 positions matching TRBD1. Per the germline V gene, CDR1 is MNHNS and CDR2 is SASEGT. The CDR3 has 14 residues. With V trimmed by 6 bases and J by 4 bases, 8 bases remained unmatched. CDR3 sequence: CASREGARAYGYTF. The CDR3 nucleotides are TGTGCCAGCAGGGAGGGGGCCAGGGCCTATGGCTACACCTTC.